This T cell receptor (beta chain) was sequenced in a study of T cell changes during pregnancy in multiple sclerosis (dated 2019 in TCRdb). Background for the entire study: The study looked at changes in the T cell repertoire across pregnancy in women with multiple sclerosis.

A note on this clone: No cognate antigen has been identified for it. One base away there is no much larger clone; base qualities are not given.

Receptor libraries were prepared by the immunoSEQ multiplex PCR assay. The clones in this table, taken by TCRdb from immuneACCESS, are in-frame only. Not every clone is retained; where verified, under half of the shortfall comes from an unresolved V gene, and the cause of the rest is unknown. This sample gives about 80,000 clones in total; just over 90% of them show up just once. Of the sample, 2% to 3% falls within the top ten clones. CDR1 and CDR2 are drawn from the germline V gene (reference sequence): SEHNR, FQNEAQ. V drops 5 bases and J drops 8 bases, leaving 18 bases in between. There are 15 amino acids in the CDR3, from cysteine to phenylalanine inclusive. Just the 45-base CDR3 DNA is kept, in frame starting at base 1.

Sequencing was performed on peripheral blood, taken before pregnancy. The receptor chain draws on TRBV7-9 and TRBJ1-4; there is no confident call for the D gene. This clonotype originated in a female donor with multiple sclerosis, enrolled in a pregnancy study. The bases read TGTGCCAGCAGCGCCCAGAGGAACCTACCCGAAAAACTGTTTTTT. This yields the protein CASSAQRNLPEKLFF.